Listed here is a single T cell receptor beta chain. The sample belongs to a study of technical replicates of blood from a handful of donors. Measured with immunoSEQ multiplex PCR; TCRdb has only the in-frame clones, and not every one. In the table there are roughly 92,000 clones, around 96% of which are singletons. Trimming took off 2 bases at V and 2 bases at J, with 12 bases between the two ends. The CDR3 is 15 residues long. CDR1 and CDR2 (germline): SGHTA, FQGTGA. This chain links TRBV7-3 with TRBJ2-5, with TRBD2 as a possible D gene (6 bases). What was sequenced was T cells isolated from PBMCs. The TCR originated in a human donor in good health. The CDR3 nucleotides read TGTGCCAGCAGCTTAGTCCCTAGCGCTCAAGAGACCCAGTACTTC. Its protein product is CASSLVPSAQETQYF. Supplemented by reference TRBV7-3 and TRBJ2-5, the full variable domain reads GAGVSQTPSNKVTEKGKYVELRCDPISGHTALYWYRQSLGQGPEFLIYFQGTGAADDSGLPNDRFFAVRPEGSVSTLKIQRTERGDSAVYLCASSLVPSAQETQYFGPGTRLLVL.